Listed below are T cell receptor beta chains from one sample, sequenced in a study of glioma-infiltrating T cells after dendritic cell vaccination. Profiled with immunoSEQ multiplex PCR; TCRdb holds only in-frame clones, not every one. The top ten clones hold approximately 5.9% of a sample with some 100,000 clones, around 80% of them seen once. The sequencing used blood, collected before dendritic cell vaccination. The receptors were sampled from a human donor with glioblastoma. CDR3s include the opening cysteine and the closing phenylalanine or tryptophan. A D gene is named only where the DNA matches it firmly. Clone size, where shown, is once, few, many, or a class for clones that have expanded.

j_call d_call clone_size v_call cdr3_nt cdr3_aa
TRBJ1-1 . . TRBV7-6 TGTGCCAGCACCAAACAGCGGAGTTTCACTGAAGCTTTCTTT CASTKQRSFTEAFF
TRBJ1-2 . . TRBV5-8 TGTGCCAGCAACTGGAAAGGAGGCTATGGCTACACCTTC CASNWKGGYGYTF
TRBJ2-1 TRBD2 once TRBV7-9 TGTGCCAGCAGCACCGGACTAGGAGGGAATGAGCAGTTCTTC CASSTGLGGNEQFF
TRBJ1-1 . few TRBV10-3 TGTGCCATCAGTGAGCCCGGGTTGGGCGGACGAGGGACTGAAGCTTTCTTT CAISEPGLGGRGTEAFF
TRBJ2-7 TRBD2 once TRBV28 TGTGCCAGCAGAGGGACTAGCGGGAGAGATACCTACGAGCAGTACTTC CASRGTSGRDTYEQYF
TRBJ1-1 . . TRBV19 TGTGCCAGTAGCCTACCCCAGGGGACGGACAGTCAAGCTTTCTTT CASSLPQGTDSQAFF
TRBJ1-6 TRBD1 . TRBV5-6 TGTGCCAGCAGTTGGGACAGTTCACCCCTCCACTTT CASSWDSSPLHF
TRBJ2-7 . . TRBV6-4 TGTGCCAGCAGACAATTCCCCGGGGGAAAGGAGTACTTC CASRQFPGGKEYF
TRBJ2-5 TRBD1 . TRBV2 TGTGCCAGCAGCGACAGGGCTCGCTGGGAGACCCAGTACTTC CASSDRARWETQYF
TRBJ2-5 . . TRBV9 TGTGCCAGCAGCGCTTACACTGGGCCCCAAGAGACCCAGTACTTC CASSAYTGPQETQYF
TRBJ1-2 . . TRBV28 TGTGCCAGCGGACAAATCACTGGGAGGTCAGCGTTCTATGGCTACACCTTC CASGQITGRSAFYGYTF
TRBJ1-5 . . TRBV18 TGTGCCAGCTCACCAGGGACTGGTAGCAATCAGCCCCAGCATTTT CASSPGTGSNQPQHF
TRBJ2-2 TRBD2 . TRBV10-2 TGCGCCAGCAGCGTAGCGGGTAACACCGGGGAGCTGTTTTTT CASSVAGNTGELFF
TRBJ2-7 TRBD1 . TRBV15 TGTGCCACCAGCAGATTGGACAGGGGCGAGCAGTACTTC CATSRLDRGEQYF
TRBJ2-3 TRBD2 . TRBV5-6 TGTGCCAGCAGGGGACTGGGCGGGAGTGGCACAGATACGCAGTATTTT CASRGLGGSGTDTQYF
TRBJ1-3 TRBD1 few TRBV9 TGTGCCAGCAGCCTACAGGGGATCTCTGGAAACACCATATATTTT CASSLQGISGNTIYF
TRBJ2-5 . . TRBV29-1 TGCAGCCCCCTTACCGGGTCGGAGACCCAGTACTTC CSPLTGSETQYF
TRBJ2-7 . few TRBV6-1 TGTGCCAGCAGGAGCAGGACCTACGAGCAGTACTTC CASRSRTYEQYF
TRBJ1-2 . . TRBV27 TGTGCCAGCAACTCTAGGTCGGGACAAGGCTATGGCTACACCTTC CASNSRSGQGYGYTF
TRBJ2-5 TRBD1 . TRBV10-1 TGCGCCAGGGACAGGTCGACCCAAGAGACCCAGTACTTC CARDRSTQETQYF
TRBJ1-2 . . TRBV9 TGTGCCAGCAGCGTAGGAGGCGGTTTTAACTATGGCTACACCTTC CASSVGGGFNYGYTF
TRBJ2-1 . . TRBV13 TGTGCCAGCAGCTTAGTGGGGGCCGCCTCAAATGAGCAGTTCTTC CASSLVGAASNEQFF
TRBJ2-7 TRBD2 . TRBV10-2 TGCGCCAGCAGAAAGGGGACTAGCGGGGGGGCATATCCCTACGAGCAGTACTTC CASRKGTSGGAYPYEQYF
TRBJ2-7 TRBD1 . TRBV30 TGTGCCTGGGACAGGGACGATCCCTACGAGCAGTACTTC CAWDRDDPYEQYF
TRBJ1-1 . . TRBV2 TGTGCCAGCAGTGAAGGCAGGGTGAACACTGAAGCTTTCTTT CASSEGRVNTEAFF
TRBJ2-3 . . TRBV28 TGTGCCAGCAGTAGACGGGACACCACAGATACGCAGTATTTT CASSRRDTTDTQYF
TRBJ1-2 TRBD1 . TRBV7-9 TGTGCCAGCAGCGATCCTGGACAGGGGGGAAACTATGGCTACACCTTC CASSDPGQGGNYGYTF
TRBJ1-5 . . TRBV30 TGTGCCTGGGACAGGCAAAATCAGCCCCAGCATTTT CAWDRQNQPQHF
TRBJ1-3 TRBD1 . TRBV5-4 TGTGCCAGCAGCCTGCAATGGGACAGCTCTGGAAACACCATATATTTT CASSLQWDSSGNTIYF
TRBJ1-2 TRBD1 . TRBV5-1 TGCGCCAGCAGCTACGGACAGGGCGCTAACTATGGCTACACCTTC CASSYGQGANYGYTF